This entry is about one TCR beta chain. The data belong to a study of sequential checkpoint blockade in melanoma. Across the whole study: Arm A got nivolumab then ipilimumab; arm B the reverse, 1:1.

Trimming removed 1 base at V and 1 base at J, with 14 bases between. The CDR3 loop spans 16 amino acids. Germline assignment: CDR1 SGDLS and CDR2 YYNGEE. Profiled with immunoSEQ multiplex PCR; TCRdb holds only in-frame clones, not every one. Among about 11,000 clones listed, 78% were seen once. Treatment meaning: randomized to nivolumab then ipilimumab (arm A) or the reverse (arm B). No patient had prior DNA-damaging chemotherapy. PBMC sorting kept live CD3+CD8+ cells without CD19 or CD56. This specimen consisted of CD8+ T cells sorted from blood (inferred from file names), obtained from a patient given nivolumab and ipilimumab in sequence. V and J are TRBV9 and TRBJ2-5, with D unresolved. The clonotype comes from a human donor with melanoma. The CDR3 loop reads CASSVRQLEPQETQYF. The CDR3 coding sequence is TGTGCCAGCAGCGTAAGGCAGTTGGAGCCCCAAGAGACCCAGTACTTC.